Listed below are T cell receptor beta chains from one sample, sequenced in a study of PD-L1 blockade in urothelial cancer. TCRdb's table, derived via immunoSEQ multiplex PCR, lists solely in-frame clones and lacks some. The sample records about 50,000 clones, approximately 84% being singletons. The sequenced sample was PBMCs, obtained around atezolizumab (anti-PD-L1) treatment. The source is a man aged 55 to 69 with urothelial cancer. CDR3s include the opening cysteine and the closing phenylalanine or tryptophan. Each record gives: CDR3 protein, CDR3 DNA, D gene, J gene, clone size, V gene. D genes are given only for firm matches. The size of a clone is reported for some rows only, either as once, few or many, or as a class for expanded clones.

CDR3 protein: CASSPRGDEQFF; CDR3 DNA: TGTGCCAGCAGCCCCAGGGGCGATGAGCAGTTCTTC; D gene: .; J gene: TRBJ2-1; clone size: .; V gene: TRBV11-3
CDR3 protein: CASSKTTSGGSTDTQYF; CDR3 DNA: TGTGCCAGCAGCAAGACGACTAGCGGGGGTAGCACAGATACGCAGTATTTT; D gene: TRBD2; J gene: TRBJ2-3; clone size: .; V gene: TRBV5-6
CDR3 protein: CASSPIGQGARYEQYF; CDR3 DNA: TGTGCCAGCAGCCCGATCGGACAGGGGGCGCGATACGAGCAGTACTTC; D gene: TRBD1; J gene: TRBJ2-7; clone size: .; V gene: TRBV7-6
CDR3 protein: CASSPLGNEQFF; CDR3 DNA: TGTGCCAGCAGTCCACTAGGCAATGAGCAGTTCTTC; D gene: .; J gene: TRBJ2-1; clone size: .; V gene: TRBV27
CDR3 protein: CASSSTLGGDGYTF; CDR3 DNA: .; D gene: .; J gene: TRBJ1-2; clone size: .; V gene: TRBV7-8
CDR3 protein: CASSPTQGRGEQFF; CDR3 DNA: TGTGCCAGCAGTCCGACTCAGGGGAGAGGCGAGCAGTTCTTC; D gene: .; J gene: TRBJ2-1; clone size: few; V gene: TRBV6-5
CDR3 protein: CASSLGGRTYEQYF; CDR3 DNA: TGTGCCAGCAGCTTGGGCGGCAGAACCTACGAGCAGTACTTC; D gene: .; J gene: TRBJ2-7; clone size: .; V gene: TRBV5-6
CDR3 protein: CASSYHGGPDTQYF; CDR3 DNA: TGTGCCAGCAGTTACCACGGGGGGCCAGATACGCAGTATTTT; D gene: .; J gene: TRBJ2-3; clone size: once; V gene: TRBV6-7
CDR3 protein: CASSGGGRTARGSYEQYF; CDR3 DNA: TGCGCCAGCAGCGGTGGTGGACGGACAGCACGGGGCTCCTACGAGCAGTACTTC; D gene: .; J gene: TRBJ2-7; clone size: .; V gene: TRBV5-1
CDR3 protein: CASSEPIGTSETQYF; CDR3 DNA: TGTGCCAGCAGTGAACCAATTGGGACTAGCGAGACCCAGTACTTC; D gene: TRBD2; J gene: TRBJ2-5; clone size: .; V gene: TRBV6-1
CDR3 protein: CATSNAGTGDGYTF; CDR3 DNA: TGTGCCACCTCAAACGCCGGGACAGGGGATGGCTACACCTTC; D gene: TRBD1; J gene: TRBJ1-2; clone size: few; V gene: TRBV6-5
CDR3 protein: CASEGATNEKLFF; CDR3 DNA: TGTGCCAGCGAGGGGGCAACTAATGAAAAACTGTTTTTT; D gene: .; J gene: TRBJ1-4; clone size: .; V gene: TRBV18
CDR3 protein: CSASRHDEQYF; CDR3 DNA: TGCAGTGCTTCCCGACATGACGAGCAGTACTTC; D gene: .; J gene: TRBJ2-7; clone size: few; V gene: TRBV20-1
CDR3 protein: CASSIRGTDTQYF; CDR3 DNA: TGTGCCAGTAGTATCCGAGGCACAGATACGCAGTATTTT; D gene: .; J gene: TRBJ2-3; clone size: once; V gene: TRBV19
CDR3 protein: CASGRDRDYYEQYF; CDR3 DNA: TGTGCCAGCGGCCGGGACAGGGACTACTACGAGCAGTACTTC; D gene: TRBD1; J gene: TRBJ2-7; clone size: once; V gene: TRBV2
CDR3 protein: CASSPEGRAFDEQYF; CDR3 DNA: TGCGCCAGTTCACCCGAGGGCCGGGCCTTCGATGAGCAGTACTTC; D gene: .; J gene: TRBJ2-7; clone size: .; V gene: TRBV5-1
CDR3 protein: CASSPGQGKNSPLHF; CDR3 DNA: TGTGCCAGCAGCCCCGGACAGGGTAAAAATTCACCCCTCCACTTT; D gene: TRBD1; J gene: TRBJ1-6; clone size: .; V gene: TRBV9
CDR3 protein: CASSKATGEVIYGYTF; CDR3 DNA: TGTGCCAGCAGCAAAGCGACAGGGGAGGTGATCTATGGCTACACCTTC; D gene: TRBD1; J gene: TRBJ1-2; clone size: .; V gene: TRBV4-2
CDR3 protein: CASSATSGSSYEQYF; CDR3 DNA: TGCGCCAGCAGTGCGACTAGCGGTAGCTCCTACGAGCAGTACTTC; D gene: TRBD2; J gene: TRBJ2-7; clone size: .; V gene: TRBV10-1
CDR3 protein: CASSFSPASSDTQYF; CDR3 DNA: TGTGCCAGCAGCTTTTCGCCCGCTAGCTCAGATACGCAGTATTTT; D gene: .; J gene: TRBJ2-3; clone size: .; V gene: TRBV7-2
CDR3 protein: CASSHTTGELFF; CDR3 DNA: TGTGCCAGTAGTCACACCACCGGGGAGCTGTTTTTT; D gene: .; J gene: TRBJ2-2; clone size: .; V gene: TRBV19
CDR3 protein: CASSRNPGQGLETQYF; CDR3 DNA: TGTGCCAGCAGCAGAAATCCGGGACAGGGTTTGGAGACCCAGTACTTC; D gene: TRBD1; J gene: TRBJ2-5; clone size: .; V gene: TRBV11-2
CDR3 protein: CASSTRDRGLNTGELFF; CDR3 DNA: TGTGCCAGCAGCACTCGGGACAGGGGGCTAAACACCGGGGAGCTGTTTTTT; D gene: TRBD1; J gene: TRBJ2-2; clone size: .; V gene: TRBV9
CDR3 protein: CASSEAGTVFVKNIQYF; CDR3 DNA: TGTGCCAGCAGTGAAGCGGGGACAGTTTTTGTCAAAAACATTCAGTACTTC; D gene: TRBD1; J gene: TRBJ2-4; clone size: .; V gene: TRBV6-1
CDR3 protein: CATTRDRQGREPLHF; CDR3 DNA: TGTGCCACCACTCGGGACCGCCAGGGGAGGGAACCCCTCCACTTT; D gene: .; J gene: TRBJ1-6; clone size: few; V gene: TRBV2
CDR3 protein: CASSATGGQETQYF; CDR3 DNA: TGTGCCAGCAGCGCCACGGGGGGGCAGGAGACCCAGTACTTC; D gene: TRBD2; J gene: TRBJ2-5; clone size: .; V gene: TRBV9
CDR3 protein: CASSLSGTGGYEQYF; CDR3 DNA: TGTGCCAGCAGCTTAAGCGGGACAGGGGGCTACGAGCAGTACTTC; D gene: TRBD1; J gene: TRBJ2-7; clone size: once; V gene: TRBV7-3